This is a list of T cell receptor beta chains from one sample in a study of response to subunit inactivated influenza vaccine. TCRdb re-called the RT-PCR reads through MiXCR, storing one row per CDR3 protein. In the table there are 550,000 to 650,000 distinct CDR3 sequences, roughly 12% of which are singletons. The material sequenced was PBMCs from blood, taken on the day of vaccination. The receptors here all came from a man over 45 who received an inactivated influenza vaccine. The CDR3 runs from the conserved cysteine through the conserved F or W. D genes are given only for firm matches. Rows may omit the clone size; those that give it use once, few, many or a size class.

CDR3nt: TGTGCCAGCAGTTTATACGGGGTAGTCGGCTATGGCTACACCTTC
CDR3aa: CASSLYGVVGYGYTF
v_gene: TRBV27
j_gene: TRBJ1-2
d_gene: .
abundance: .

CDR3nt: TGTGCCAGCAGCCAACTCTTTCCAGGACTAGCGAACAATGAGCAGTTCTTC
CDR3aa: CASSQLFPGLANNEQFF
v_gene: TRBV3-1
j_gene: TRBJ2-1
d_gene: TRBD2
abundance: few

CDR3nt: TGCGCCAGCAGCTCCCTACTAGCGGGGCCCACAGATACGCAGTATTTT
CDR3aa: CASSSLLAGPTDTQYF
v_gene: TRBV5-1
j_gene: TRBJ2-3
d_gene: TRBD2
abundance: many

CDR3nt: TGTGCCAGCAGTTTTTTTTCGGGGGCTGGGGCCAACGTCCTGACTTTC
CDR3aa: CASSFFSGAGANVLTF
v_gene: TRBV27
j_gene: TRBJ2-6
d_gene: .
abundance: few

CDR3nt: TGTGCCAGCAGTTACAACCGGGGCCATGAAGCTTTCTTT
CDR3aa: CASSYNRGHEAFF
v_gene: TRBV12-3/TRBV12-4
j_gene: TRBJ1-1
d_gene: .
abundance: few

CDR3nt: TGTGCCACCAGCAGAGTTGGGGACAGTTACGAGCAGTACTTC
CDR3aa: CATSRVGDSYEQYF
v_gene: TRBV15
j_gene: TRBJ2-7
d_gene: TRBD1
abundance: .

CDR3nt: TGCAGTGCGGAGCCTCCTAGCGGGAGAGCTGCAGATACGCAGTATTTT
CDR3aa: CSAEPPSGRAADTQYF
v_gene: TRBV20-1
j_gene: TRBJ2-3
d_gene: TRBD2
abundance: few

CDR3nt: TGCGCCAGCAGCGTATACTACAGGGGAGTTGCGACTGAAGCTTTCTTT
CDR3aa: CASSVYYRGVATEAFF
v_gene: TRBV5-1
j_gene: TRBJ1-1
d_gene: TRBD1
abundance: few

CDR3nt: TGTGCCAGCAGCTCCAGGACAGGGTCCTACGAGCAGTACTTC
CDR3aa: CASSSRTGSYEQYF
v_gene: TRBV7-8
j_gene: TRBJ2-7
d_gene: TRBD1
abundance: many

CDR3nt: TGTGCCAGCAGTCTAGGACGGGGAAGGTGGACCGGGGAGCTGTTTTTT
CDR3aa: CASSLGRGRWTGELFF
v_gene: TRBV12-3/TRBV12-4
j_gene: TRBJ2-2
d_gene: .
abundance: .

CDR3nt: TGTGCCACCAGTGCTACAGGGACTGGAGCCGGGGAGCTGTTTTTT
CDR3aa: CATSATGTGAGELFF
v_gene: TRBV24-1
j_gene: TRBJ2-2
d_gene: .
abundance: few

CDR3nt: TGTGCCAGCAGTTACTCGAAGGGCTCGGGGGCCAACGTCCTGACTTTC
CDR3aa: CASSYSKGSGANVLTF
v_gene: TRBV6-5
j_gene: TRBJ2-6
d_gene: .
abundance: .

CDR3nt: TGCGCCAGCAGCCAAGAGGTGGACCTGCGGGCAGATACGCAGTATTTT
CDR3aa: CASSQEVDLRADTQYF
v_gene: TRBV4-1
j_gene: TRBJ2-3
d_gene: .
abundance: many

CDR3nt: TGCGCCAGCAGTCCGGGATCGGGAGGTTTACGAGAGACCCAGTACTTC
CDR3aa: CASSPGSGGLRETQYF
v_gene: TRBV5-1
j_gene: TRBJ2-5
d_gene: TRBD2
abundance: .

CDR3nt: TGTGCCAGCAGCGCTCATGGAGGGCCGAGCACCGGGGAGCTGTTTTTT
CDR3aa: CASSAHGGPSTGELFF
v_gene: TRBV9
j_gene: TRBJ2-2
d_gene: .
abundance: .

CDR3nt: TGTGCCAGCAAAATGAGCCAGGGTTACGAGCAGTACTTC
CDR3aa: CASKMSQGYEQYF
v_gene: TRBV12-3/TRBV12-4
j_gene: TRBJ2-7
d_gene: .
abundance: many

CDR3nt: TGTGCCAGCAGTGAAGGGGGTGCGACAACCTACGAGCAGTACTTC
CDR3aa: CASSEGGATTYEQYF
v_gene: TRBV2
j_gene: TRBJ2-7
d_gene: .
abundance: few

CDR3nt: TGCGCCAGCAGCTTTGGTTCGGCATTTGTCGGGGGGCACACAGATACGCAGTATTTT
CDR3aa: CASSFGSAFVGGHTDTQYF
v_gene: TRBV5-1
j_gene: TRBJ2-3
d_gene: .
abundance: .

CDR3nt: TGCAGTGCTATCCGGGACAGGGGGTCCGAGCAGTACTTC
CDR3aa: CSAIRDRGSEQYF
v_gene: TRBV20-1
j_gene: TRBJ2-7
d_gene: TRBD1
abundance: few

CDR3nt: TGTGCCAGCAGGACGGGTGGCACAGATACGCAGTATTTT
CDR3aa: CASRTGGTDTQYF
v_gene: TRBV6-2/TRBV6-3
j_gene: TRBJ2-3
d_gene: .
abundance: many

CDR3nt: TGTGCCAGCAGCCCCAAGGCTAGGATGGGGAATGAGCAGTTCTTC
CDR3aa: CASSPKARMGNEQFF
v_gene: TRBV7-9
j_gene: TRBJ2-1
d_gene: .
abundance: .

CDR3nt: TGTGCCAGCAGGGGAGGGCTCAGCTCCTACAATGAGCAGTTCTTC
CDR3aa: CASRGGLSSYNEQFF
v_gene: TRBV2
j_gene: TRBJ2-1
d_gene: TRBD2
abundance: .

CDR3nt: TGTGCCAGCAGTCCACGCCAGGCGTGGGACGAGCAGTACTTC
CDR3aa: CASSPRQAWDEQYF
v_gene: TRBV27
j_gene: TRBJ2-7
d_gene: .
abundance: few

CDR3nt: TGTGCCACCAGTCCAGGGGCCCTTTCTGCCGGGGAGCTGTTTTTT
CDR3aa: CATSPGALSAGELFF
v_gene: TRBV28
j_gene: TRBJ2-2
d_gene: .
abundance: .

CDR3nt: TGTGCCAGCAGTGCAGGGGGCGCAGGCTATGGCTACACCTTC
CDR3aa: CASSAGGAGYGYTF
v_gene: TRBV27
j_gene: TRBJ1-2
d_gene: TRBD1
abundance: .

CDR3nt: TGTGCCAGCAGGCGGACAGGGGGGTCTGGAGAGCAGTACTTC
CDR3aa: CASRRTGGSGEQYF
v_gene: TRBV7-9
j_gene: TRBJ2-7
d_gene: TRBD1
abundance: .

CDR3nt: TGTGCCAGCAGCGTAGATGCAGGCCAAGAGACCCAGTACTTC
CDR3aa: CASSVDAGQETQYF
v_gene: TRBV9
j_gene: TRBJ2-5
d_gene: .
abundance: once

CDR3nt: TGTGCCAGCAGCTCAGCCCCGGCCGGGGAGCTGTTTTTT
CDR3aa: CASSSAPAGELFF
v_gene: TRBV7-3
j_gene: TRBJ2-2
d_gene: .
abundance: .

CDR3nt: TGTGCCAGCAGTACAGGCACGAACACCGGGGAGCTGTTTTTT
CDR3aa: CASSTGTNTGELFF
v_gene: TRBV2
j_gene: TRBJ2-2
d_gene: .
abundance: many

CDR3nt: TGTGCCAGCAGTTTGGGGACACTACAAAACAATGAGCAGTTCTTC
CDR3aa: CASSLGTLQNNEQFF
v_gene: TRBV12-3/TRBV12-4
j_gene: TRBJ2-1
d_gene: .
abundance: few

CDR3nt: TGTGCCAGCAGGCCGGGACTTTCGAACACCGGGGAGCTGTTTTTT
CDR3aa: CASRPGLSNTGELFF
v_gene: TRBV2
j_gene: TRBJ2-2
d_gene: .
abundance: .

CDR3nt: TGTGCCAGCAGTTTTGAGGGGGTTGACACCGGGGAGCTGTTTTTT
CDR3aa: CASSFEGVDTGELFF
v_gene: TRBV12-3/TRBV12-4
j_gene: TRBJ2-2
d_gene: .
abundance: few

CDR3nt: TGTGCCAGCAGCCAAGAGTGGAACCAGCCCCAGCATTTT
CDR3aa: CASSQEWNQPQHF
v_gene: TRBV3-1
j_gene: TRBJ1-5
d_gene: .
abundance: few

CDR3nt: TGTGCCAGCAGTGACCTGGGGGTCGGGACCCAGTACTTC
CDR3aa: CASSDLGVGTQYF
v_gene: TRBV25-1
j_gene: TRBJ2-5
d_gene: .
abundance: .

CDR3nt: TGCAGCGTGAAGGTTAACAGTTCCTACGAGCAGTACTTC
CDR3aa: CSVKVNSSYEQYF
v_gene: TRBV29-1
j_gene: TRBJ2-7
d_gene: .
abundance: .

CDR3nt: TGTGCCAGCAGTTTATGGGGGGGACACGAGCAGTACTTC
CDR3aa: CASSLWGGHEQYF
v_gene: TRBV27
j_gene: TRBJ2-7
d_gene: TRBD2
abundance: .

CDR3nt: TGTGCCAGCAGATCGACAGGGAGCCCCTACAATGAGCAGTTCTTC
CDR3aa: CASRSTGSPYNEQFF
v_gene: TRBV6-1
j_gene: TRBJ2-1
d_gene: TRBD1
abundance: .

CDR3nt: TGTGCCAGCAGCAGAGGAAGGAATGGGGGCTACACCTTC
CDR3aa: CASSRGRNGGYTF
v_gene: TRBV25-1
j_gene: TRBJ1-2
d_gene: .
abundance: .

CDR3nt: TGTGCCAGTAGTATGCGGAGGAGGCCTGAAGCTTTCTTT
CDR3aa: CASSMRRRPEAFF
v_gene: TRBV19
j_gene: TRBJ1-1
d_gene: .
abundance: few

CDR3nt: TGTGCCAGCAACCTCCCAGGGGGCGCGCAGTATTTT
CDR3aa: CASNLPGGAQYF
v_gene: TRBV12-3/TRBV12-4
j_gene: TRBJ2-3
d_gene: TRBD1
abundance: .

CDR3nt: TGTGCCAGCAGTCTTCCGAGGGTTTCCTACGAGCAGTACTTC
CDR3aa: CASSLPRVSYEQYF
v_gene: TRBV6-2/TRBV6-3
j_gene: TRBJ2-7
d_gene: .
abundance: few

CDR3nt: TGTGCCAGCAGCTTGGAACAGGCTTCTACCTACGAGCAGTACTTC
CDR3aa: CASSLEQASTYEQYF
v_gene: TRBV5-6
j_gene: TRBJ2-7
d_gene: .
abundance: few

CDR3nt: TGCGCCAGCAGCTCGGCACAGGGGGCTGGCAACGTCCTGACTTTC
CDR3aa: CASSSAQGAGNVLTF
v_gene: TRBV5-1
j_gene: TRBJ2-6
d_gene: TRBD1
abundance: few

CDR3nt: TGTGCCAGTAGTAGACTGTCCGGACAGGGCACCAATGAGCAGTTCTTC
CDR3aa: CASSRLSGQGTNEQFF
v_gene: TRBV19
j_gene: TRBJ2-1
d_gene: TRBD1
abundance: .

CDR3nt: TGTGCCAGCAGCTCCGACCGAACAACTAATGAAAAACTGTTTTTT
CDR3aa: CASSSDRTTNEKLFF
v_gene: TRBV7-9
j_gene: TRBJ1-4
d_gene: .
abundance: few

CDR3nt: TGTGCCAGCAGTAATAAAGCCGGTTTGGGACATCCGAACACTGAAGCTTTCTTT
CDR3aa: CASSNKAGLGHPNTEAFF
v_gene: TRBV11-1
j_gene: TRBJ1-1
d_gene: .
abundance: few

CDR3nt: TGCGCCAGCAGCCCGGGGGGGGCGACTAGCGGGATCGGTAGCACCGGGGAGCTGTTTTTT
CDR3aa: CASSPGGATSGIGSTGELFF
v_gene: TRBV4-1
j_gene: TRBJ2-2
d_gene: TRBD2
abundance: few

CDR3nt: TGTGCCAGCAGTCAAGACAGGGTTTCCTACGAGCAGTACTTC
CDR3aa: CASSQDRVSYEQYF
v_gene: TRBV3-1
j_gene: TRBJ2-7
d_gene: TRBD1
abundance: many

CDR3nt: TGTGCCACCAGCAGAGATAGCGCCCCGGACAATGAGCAGTTCTTC
CDR3aa: CATSRDSAPDNEQFF
v_gene: TRBV15
j_gene: TRBJ2-1
d_gene: .
abundance: few

CDR3nt: TGTGCCAGCAGTGAATCAGTCTCCTACGAGCAGTACTTC
CDR3aa: CASSESVSYEQYF
v_gene: TRBV2
j_gene: TRBJ2-7
d_gene: .
abundance: .

CDR3nt: TGTGCCAGCAGTTCGGGCGGGAGGGCCACCGGGGAGCTGTTTTTT
CDR3aa: CASSSGGRATGELFF
v_gene: TRBV7-2
j_gene: TRBJ2-2
d_gene: TRBD2
abundance: .

CDR3nt: TGTGCCAGCAGCGTAGATGGGGGCCGCAATCAGCCCCAGCATTTT
CDR3aa: CASSVDGGRNQPQHF
v_gene: TRBV9
j_gene: TRBJ1-5
d_gene: .
abundance: .

CDR3nt: TGCGCCAGCAGCCGTTTTTTCCCGCAGGGGGCGGACGAGCAGTACTTC
CDR3aa: CASSRFFPQGADEQYF
v_gene: TRBV4-3
j_gene: TRBJ2-7
d_gene: TRBD1
abundance: .